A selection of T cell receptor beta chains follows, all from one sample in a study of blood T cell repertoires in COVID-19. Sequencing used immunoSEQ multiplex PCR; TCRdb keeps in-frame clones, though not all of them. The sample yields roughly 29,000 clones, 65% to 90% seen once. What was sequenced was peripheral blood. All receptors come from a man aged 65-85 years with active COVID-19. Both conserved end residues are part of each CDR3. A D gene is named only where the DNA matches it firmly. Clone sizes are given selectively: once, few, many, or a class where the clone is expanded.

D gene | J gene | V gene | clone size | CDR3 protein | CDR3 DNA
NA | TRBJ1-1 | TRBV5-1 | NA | CASSLDGRSRGDTEAFF | TGCGCCAGCAGCTTGGATGGCAGGTCCCGGGGTGACACTGAAGCTTTCTTT
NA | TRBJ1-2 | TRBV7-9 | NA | CASSLRDGDYGYTF | TGTGCCAGCAGCTTAAGAGACGGGGACTATGGCTACACCTTC
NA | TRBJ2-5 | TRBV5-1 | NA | CASSWRETQYF | TGCGCCAGCAGCTGGCGGGAGACCCAGTACTTC
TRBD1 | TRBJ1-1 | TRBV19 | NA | CASTKDRDRGAEAFF | TGTGCCAGTACCAAAGACAGGGACAGGGGTGCTGAAGCTTTCTTT
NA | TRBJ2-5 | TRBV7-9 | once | CASSLNPRSGETQYF | TGTGCCAGCAGCTTAAACCCACGAAGCGGAGAGACCCAGTACTTC
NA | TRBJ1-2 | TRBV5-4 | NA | CASSSPDGGYGYTF | TGTGCCAGCAGCTCGCCTGATGGGGGGTATGGCTACACCTTC
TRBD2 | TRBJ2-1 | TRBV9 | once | CASSASGAPLNEQFF | TGTGCCAGCAGCGCAAGCGGGGCGCCCCTGAATGAGCAGTTCTTC
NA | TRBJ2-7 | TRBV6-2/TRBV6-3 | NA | CASSYSGAGLSYEQYF | TGTGCCAGCAGTTACTCTGGAGCGGGCCTCTCCTACGAGCAGTACTTC
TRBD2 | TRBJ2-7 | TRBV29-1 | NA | CSGVGLAGANSYEQYF | TGCAGCGGGGTGGGACTAGCGGGAGCGAATTCCTACGAGCAGTACTTC
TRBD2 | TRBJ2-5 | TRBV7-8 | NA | CASSFGTSFRETQYF | TGTGCCAGCAGCTTCGGGACTAGCTTTCGGGAGACCCAGTACTTC
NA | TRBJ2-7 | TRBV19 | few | CASSNLLANSYEQYF | TGTGCCAGTAGTAATCTCCTAGCTAATTCCTACGAGCAGTACTTC
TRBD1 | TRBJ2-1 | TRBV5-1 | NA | CASSLGQGGSYNEQFF | TGCGCCAGCAGCTTGGGACAGGGTGGATCCTACAATGAGCAGTTCTTC
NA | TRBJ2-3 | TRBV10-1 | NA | CASSADITDTQYF | TGCGCCAGCAGTGCCGACATTACTGATACGCAGTATTTT
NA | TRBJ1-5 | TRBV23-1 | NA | CASTAGSSNQPQHF | TGCGCCAGCACCGCAGGGTCTAGCAATCAGCCCCAGCATTTT
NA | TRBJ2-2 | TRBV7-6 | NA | CASSSQAGYFGELFF | TGTGCCAGCAGCTCCCAGGCAGGGTATTTTGGGGAGCTGTTTTTT
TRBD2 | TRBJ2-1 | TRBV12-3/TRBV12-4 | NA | CASSLGAGEQFF | TGTGCCAGCAGTTTGGGAGCGGGGGAGCAGTTCTTC
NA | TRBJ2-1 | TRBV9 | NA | CASSVAGAAYNEQFF | TGTGCCAGCAGCGTAGCAGGGGCCGCCTACAATGAGCAGTTCTTC
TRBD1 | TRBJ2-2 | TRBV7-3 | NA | CASSPTGAAGELFF | TGTGCCAGCAGCCCGACAGGGGCGGCCGGGGAGCTGTTTTTT
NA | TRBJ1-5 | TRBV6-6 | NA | CASGQSNQPQHF | TGTGCCAGTGGACAGAGCAATCAGCCCCAGCATTTT
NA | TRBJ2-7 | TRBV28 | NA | CASRSGGGSSYEQYF | TGTGCCAGCAGGTCAGGCGGAGGAAGCTCCTACGAGCAGTACTTC
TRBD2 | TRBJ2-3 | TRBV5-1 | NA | CASSVSGAGTDTQYF | TGCGCCAGCAGCGTTAGCGGGGCCGGCACAGATACGCAGTATTTT
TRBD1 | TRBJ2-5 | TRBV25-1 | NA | CASSEPLDRGRAKETQYF | TGTGCCAGCAGTGAACCGCTCGACAGGGGTCGGGCGAAGGAGACCCAGTACTTC
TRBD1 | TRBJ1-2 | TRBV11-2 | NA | CASSLDGGTGSYGYTF | TGTGCCAGCAGCTTAGATGGGGGGACAGGATCTTATGGCTACACCTTC
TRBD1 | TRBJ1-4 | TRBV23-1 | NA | CASSQPLWTGGGEKLFF | TGCGCCAGCAGTCAACCCCTATGGACAGGGGGCGGGGAAAAACTGTTTTTT
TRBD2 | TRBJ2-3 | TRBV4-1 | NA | CASSQDSAGGPGDTDTQYF | TGCGCCAGCAGCCAAGATTCCGCGGGAGGGCCCGGGGACACAGATACGCAGTATTTT
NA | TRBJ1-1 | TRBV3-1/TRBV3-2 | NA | CASSQATMNTEAFF | TGTGCCAGCAGCCAAGCTACCATGAACACTGAAGCTTTCTTT
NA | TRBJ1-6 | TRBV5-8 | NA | CASSRGYNSPLHF | TGTGCCAGCAGCAGGGGGTATAATTCACCCCTCCACTTT
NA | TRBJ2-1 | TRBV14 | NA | CASSHPQRRRGDYNEQFF | TGTGCCAGCAGCCACCCCCAGAGGAGACGGGGAGACTACAATGAGCAGTTCTTC
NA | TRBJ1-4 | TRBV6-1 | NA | CASSELGQGYAANEKLFF | TGTGCCAGCAGTGAATTGGGGCAGGGGTATGCGGCTAATGAAAAACTGTTTTTT
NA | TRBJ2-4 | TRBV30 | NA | CAWREGLAKNIQYF | TGTGCCTGGAGGGAGGGCCTGGCCAAAAACATTCAGTACTTC
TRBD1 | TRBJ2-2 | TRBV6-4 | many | CASRPTGVNTGELFF | TGTGCCAGCAGACCCACAGGGGTGAACACCGGGGAGCTGTTTTTT
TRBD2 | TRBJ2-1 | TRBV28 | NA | CASSQTSAGENEQFF | TGTGCCAGCAGCCAGACTAGCGCGGGAGAAAATGAGCAGTTCTTC
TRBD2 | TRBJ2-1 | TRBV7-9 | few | CASSTTSGTYNEQFF | TGTGCCAGCAGCACGACTAGCGGGACGTACAATGAGCAGTTCTTC
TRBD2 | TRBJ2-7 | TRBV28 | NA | CASSGLAGSFYEQYF | TGTGCCAGCAGTGGGCTAGCGGGTTCTTTCTACGAGCAGTACTTC
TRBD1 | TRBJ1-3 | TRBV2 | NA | CASSPQGPHSGNTIYF | TGTGCCAGCAGTCCACAGGGGCCGCACTCTGGAAACACCATATATTTT